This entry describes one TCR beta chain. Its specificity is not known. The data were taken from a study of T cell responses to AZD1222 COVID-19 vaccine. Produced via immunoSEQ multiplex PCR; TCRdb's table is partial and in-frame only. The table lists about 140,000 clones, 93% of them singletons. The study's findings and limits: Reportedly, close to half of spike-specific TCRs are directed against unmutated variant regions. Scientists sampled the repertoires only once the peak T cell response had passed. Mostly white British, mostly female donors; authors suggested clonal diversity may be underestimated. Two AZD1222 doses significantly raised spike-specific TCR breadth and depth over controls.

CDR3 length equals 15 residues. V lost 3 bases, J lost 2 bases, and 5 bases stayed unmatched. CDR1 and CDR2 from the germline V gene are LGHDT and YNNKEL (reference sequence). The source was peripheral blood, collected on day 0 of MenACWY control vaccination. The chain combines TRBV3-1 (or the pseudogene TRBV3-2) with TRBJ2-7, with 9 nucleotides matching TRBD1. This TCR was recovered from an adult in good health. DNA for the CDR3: TGTGCCAGCAGCCAGATGGGACAGGGACCCTACGAGCAGTACTTC. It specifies CASSQMGQGPYEQYF.